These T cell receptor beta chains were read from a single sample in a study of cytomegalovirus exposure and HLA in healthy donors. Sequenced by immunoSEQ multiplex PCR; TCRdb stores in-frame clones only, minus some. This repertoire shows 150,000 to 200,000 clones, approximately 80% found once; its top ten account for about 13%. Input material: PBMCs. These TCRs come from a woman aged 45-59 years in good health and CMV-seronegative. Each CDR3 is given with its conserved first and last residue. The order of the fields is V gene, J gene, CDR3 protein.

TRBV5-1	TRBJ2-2	CASSGPAAGMNTGELFF
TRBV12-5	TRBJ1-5	CASGSETYGSQPQHF
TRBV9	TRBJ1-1	CASSVASGTEAFF
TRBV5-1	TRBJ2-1	CASSLERQDNEQFF
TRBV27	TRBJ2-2	CASSSWTGQRTGELFF
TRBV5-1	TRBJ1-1	CASSWGGQDTEAFF
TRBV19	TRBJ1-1	CATSDARGTEAFF
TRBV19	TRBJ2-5	CASSRLAGEETQYF
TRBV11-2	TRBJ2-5	CASSSGYQETQYF
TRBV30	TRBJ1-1	CAWIPRGLNTEAFF
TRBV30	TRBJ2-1	CAWASGRARDEQFF
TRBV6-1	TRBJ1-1	CASSPIGLEAFF
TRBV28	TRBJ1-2	CASSSGYGYTF
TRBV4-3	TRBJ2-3	CASSQQGGGTQYF
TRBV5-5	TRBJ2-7	CASSLGTAAYEQYF
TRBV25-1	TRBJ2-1	CASSGGGTGKNEQFF
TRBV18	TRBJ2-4	CASSPGQGSENIQYF
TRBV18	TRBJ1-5	CASSPLQGTEPQHF
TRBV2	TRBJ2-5	CASSDRGETQYF
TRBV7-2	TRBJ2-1	CASTPRGWTSGSYNEQFF
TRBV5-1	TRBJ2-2	CASGSQYSGGARTGELFF
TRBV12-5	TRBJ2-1	CASGLVRAGLYEQFF
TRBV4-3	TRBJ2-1	CASSQDQPLVWLYNEQFF
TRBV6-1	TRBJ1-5	CASRESGNQPQHF
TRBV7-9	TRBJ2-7	CASGSGDGSYEQYF
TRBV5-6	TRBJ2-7	CASSPRRDSSYEQYF
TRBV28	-	CASREGYEQYF
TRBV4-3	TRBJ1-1	CASSQARGTEAFF
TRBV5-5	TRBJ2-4	CASSLAIQSGAKNIQYF
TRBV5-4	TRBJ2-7	CASSPHAGGLYEQYF
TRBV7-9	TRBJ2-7	CASSLGLASEQYF
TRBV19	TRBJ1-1	CASSHPRWRGGTEAFF
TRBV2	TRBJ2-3	CASSEGVAGGLADTQYF
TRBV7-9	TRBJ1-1	CASSETDRVTEAFF
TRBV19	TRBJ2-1	CASKLGGAGAQNEQFF
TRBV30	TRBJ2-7	CAWGPSLGSYLTEQYF
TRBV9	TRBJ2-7	CASSAEGLAGGEQYF
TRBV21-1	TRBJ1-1	CASSPGRGMNTETFF
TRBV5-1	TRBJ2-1	CASSRGGVYNEQFF
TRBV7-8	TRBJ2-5	CASSLVSGGKTQYF
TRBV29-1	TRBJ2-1	CSVEGRRGNEQFF
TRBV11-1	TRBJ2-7	CASSPDRGSYEQYF
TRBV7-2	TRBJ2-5	CASSRGSVETQYF
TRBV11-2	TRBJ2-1	CASSPVILAGAYNEQFF
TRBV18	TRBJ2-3	CASSLGTGNSDTQYF
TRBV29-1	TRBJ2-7	CSVVGTGRYEQYF
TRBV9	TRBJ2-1	CASGIKDGRSLWTYNEQFF
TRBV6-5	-	CASSPRGGSNYEQYF
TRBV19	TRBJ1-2	CASSIPRQGAHTF
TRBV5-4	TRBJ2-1	CASSPASAGGEQFF
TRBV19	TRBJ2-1	CASRWTLHSYNEQFF
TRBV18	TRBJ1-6	CASSSQGGTLRSPLHF